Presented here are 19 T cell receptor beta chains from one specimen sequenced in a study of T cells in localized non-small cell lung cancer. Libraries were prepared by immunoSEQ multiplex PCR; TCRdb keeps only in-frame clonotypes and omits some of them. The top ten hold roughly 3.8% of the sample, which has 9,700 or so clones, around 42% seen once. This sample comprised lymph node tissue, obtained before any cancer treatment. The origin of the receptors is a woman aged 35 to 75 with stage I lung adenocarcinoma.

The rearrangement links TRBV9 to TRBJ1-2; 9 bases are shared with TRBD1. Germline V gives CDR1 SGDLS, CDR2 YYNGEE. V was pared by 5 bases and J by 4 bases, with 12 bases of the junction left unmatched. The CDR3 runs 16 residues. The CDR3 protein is CASSPTGTGFLYGYTF. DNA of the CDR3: TGTGCCAGCAGTCCGACTGGGACAGGGTTTCTCTATGGCTACACCTTC. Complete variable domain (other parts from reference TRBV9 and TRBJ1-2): DSGVTQTPKHLITATGQRVTLRCSPRSGDLSVYWYQQSLDQGLQFLIQYYNGEERAKGNILERFSAQQFPDLHSELNLSSLELGDSALYFCASSPTGTGFLYGYTFGSGTRLTVV.

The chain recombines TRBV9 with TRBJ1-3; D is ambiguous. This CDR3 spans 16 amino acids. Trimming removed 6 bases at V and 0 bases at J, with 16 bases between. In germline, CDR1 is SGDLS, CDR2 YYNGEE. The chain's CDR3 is CASNLGEGFSGNTIYF. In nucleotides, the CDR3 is TGTGCCAGCAACCTCGGGGAGGGATTCTCTGGAAACACCATATATTTT.

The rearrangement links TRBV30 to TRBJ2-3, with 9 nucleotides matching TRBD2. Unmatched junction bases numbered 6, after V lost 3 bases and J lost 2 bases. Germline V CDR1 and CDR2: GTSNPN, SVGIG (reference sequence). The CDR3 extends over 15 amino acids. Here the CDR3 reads CAWRPGLAHTDTQYF. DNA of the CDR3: TGTGCCTGGAGACCGGGACTAGCCCACACAGATACGCAGTATTTT.

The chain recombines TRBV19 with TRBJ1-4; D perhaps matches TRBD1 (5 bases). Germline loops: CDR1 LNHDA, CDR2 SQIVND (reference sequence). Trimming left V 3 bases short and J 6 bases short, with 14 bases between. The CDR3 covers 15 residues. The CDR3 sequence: CASSIFGGYHEKLFF. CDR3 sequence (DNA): TGTGCCAGTAGTATTTTCGGGGGTTACCATGAAAAACTGTTTTTT.

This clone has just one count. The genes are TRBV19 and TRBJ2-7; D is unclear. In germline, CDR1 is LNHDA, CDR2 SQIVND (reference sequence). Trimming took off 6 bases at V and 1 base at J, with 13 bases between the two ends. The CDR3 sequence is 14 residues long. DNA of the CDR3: TGTGCCAGTAGAGATGGACCGGGTTCCTACGAGCAGTACTTC. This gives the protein CASRDGPGSYEQYF.

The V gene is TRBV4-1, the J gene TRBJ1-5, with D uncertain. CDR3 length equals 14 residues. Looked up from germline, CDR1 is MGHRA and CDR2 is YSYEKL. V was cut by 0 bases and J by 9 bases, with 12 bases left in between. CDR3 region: CASSQDPGVGPQHF. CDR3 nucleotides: TGCGCCAGCAGCCAAGACCCGGGTGTAGGGCCCCAGCATTTT.

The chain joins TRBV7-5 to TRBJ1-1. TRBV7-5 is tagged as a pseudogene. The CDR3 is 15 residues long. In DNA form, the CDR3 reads TGTGCCAGCAGCTTAGAGTATCTGAGGAACTCTGAAGCTTTCTTT. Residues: CASSLEYLRNSEAFF.

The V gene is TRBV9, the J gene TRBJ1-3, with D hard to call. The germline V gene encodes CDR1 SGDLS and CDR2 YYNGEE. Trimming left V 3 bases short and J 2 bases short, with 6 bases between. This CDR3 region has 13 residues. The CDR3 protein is CASSDHPGNTIYF. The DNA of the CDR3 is TGTGCCAGCAGCGACCATCCTGGAAACACCATATATTTT. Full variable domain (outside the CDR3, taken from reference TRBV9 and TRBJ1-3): DSGVTQTPKHLITATGQRVTLRCSPRSGDLSVYWYQQSLDQGLQFLIQYYNGEERAKGNILERFSAQQFPDLHSELNLSSLELGDSALYFCASSDHPGNTIYFGEGSWLTVV.

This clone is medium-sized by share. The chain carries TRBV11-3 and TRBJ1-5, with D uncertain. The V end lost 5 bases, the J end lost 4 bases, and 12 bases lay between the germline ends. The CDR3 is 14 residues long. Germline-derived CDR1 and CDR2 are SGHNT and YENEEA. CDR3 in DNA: TGTGCCAGCAGCCTCCAGGACGGTAATCAGCCCCAGCATTTT. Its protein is CASSLQDGNQPQHF. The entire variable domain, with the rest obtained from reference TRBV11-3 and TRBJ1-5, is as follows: EAGVVQSPRYKIIEKKQPVAFWCNPISGHNTLYWYLQNLGQGPELLIRYENEEAVDDSQLPKDRFSAERLKGVDSTLKIQPAELGDSAVYLCASSLQDGNQPQHFGDGTRLSIL.

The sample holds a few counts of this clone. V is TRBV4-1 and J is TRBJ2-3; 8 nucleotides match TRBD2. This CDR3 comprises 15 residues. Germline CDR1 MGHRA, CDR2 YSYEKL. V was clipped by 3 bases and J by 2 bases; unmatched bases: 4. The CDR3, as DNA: TGCGCCAGCAGCCACGAAGCGGGGGACACAGATACGCAGTATTTT. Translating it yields CASSHEAGDTDTQYF.

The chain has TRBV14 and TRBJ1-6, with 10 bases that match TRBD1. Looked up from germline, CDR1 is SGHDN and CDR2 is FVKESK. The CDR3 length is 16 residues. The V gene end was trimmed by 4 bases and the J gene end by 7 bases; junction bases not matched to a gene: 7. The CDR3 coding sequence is TGTGCCAGCAGCCGATTAGGACAGGGGGAGAATTCACCCCTCCACTTT. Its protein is CASSRLGQGENSPLHF.

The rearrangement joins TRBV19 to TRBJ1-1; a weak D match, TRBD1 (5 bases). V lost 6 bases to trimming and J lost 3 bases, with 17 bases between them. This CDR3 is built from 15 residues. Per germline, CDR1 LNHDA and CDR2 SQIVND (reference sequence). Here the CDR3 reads CASRAQGSGYTEAFF. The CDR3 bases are TGTGCCAGTAGGGCGCAGGGAAGCGGGTACACTGAAGCTTTCTTT. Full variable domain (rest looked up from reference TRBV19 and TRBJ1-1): DGGITQSPKYLFRKEGQNVTLSCEQNLNHDAMYWYRQDPGQGLRLIYYSQIVNDFQKGDIAEGYSVSREKKESFPLTVTSAQKNPTAFYLCASRAQGSGYTEAFFGQGTRLTVV.

This CDR3 reads CASIEGAGGVGETQYF. In nucleotides, the CDR3 is TGTGCCAGTATTGAGGGAGCAGGGGGCGTTGGAGAGACCCAGTACTTC. The V and J genes are TRBV19 and TRBJ2-5; TRBD1 aligns across 8 bases. After removal of 7 bases from V and 4 bases from J, the junction contained 14 bases not matched to a gene. This CDR3 has 16 amino acids. Germline V lookup: CDR1 LNHDA, CDR2 SQIVND (reference sequence).

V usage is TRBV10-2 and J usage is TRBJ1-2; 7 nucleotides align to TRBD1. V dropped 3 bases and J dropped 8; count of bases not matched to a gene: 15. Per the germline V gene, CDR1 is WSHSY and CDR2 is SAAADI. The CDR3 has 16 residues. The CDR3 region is CASSESGTVWVRGYTF. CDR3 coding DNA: TGCGCCAGCAGTGAAAGCGGGACAGTATGGGTTAGGGGCTACACCTTC.

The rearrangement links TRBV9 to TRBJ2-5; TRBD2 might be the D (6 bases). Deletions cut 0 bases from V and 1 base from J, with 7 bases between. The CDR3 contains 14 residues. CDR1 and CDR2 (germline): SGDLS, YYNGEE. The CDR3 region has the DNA TGTGCCAGCAGCGTAGGCGGGGCCCAAGAGACCCAGTACTTC. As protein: CASSVGGAQETQYF.

CDR3 in amino acids: CAIQGVWNTEAFF. In nucleotides, the CDR3 is TGTGCCATACAGGGGGTGTGGAACACTGAAGCTTTCTTT. The rearrangement uses TRBV6-8 and TRBJ1-1; 8 bases line up with TRBD1. With 10 bases clipped from V and 1 base from J, the junction kept 5 bases outside the gene matches. The CDR3 runs to 13 residues. Per the germline V gene, CDR1 is MNHGY and CDR2 is SAAAGT.

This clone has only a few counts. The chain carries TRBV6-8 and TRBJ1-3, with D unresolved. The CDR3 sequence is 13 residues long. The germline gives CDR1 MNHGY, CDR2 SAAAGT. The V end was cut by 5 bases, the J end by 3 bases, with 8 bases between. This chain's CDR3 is CASSLGYGNTIYF. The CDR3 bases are TGTGCCAGCAGTCTTGGGTATGGAAACACCATATATTTT.

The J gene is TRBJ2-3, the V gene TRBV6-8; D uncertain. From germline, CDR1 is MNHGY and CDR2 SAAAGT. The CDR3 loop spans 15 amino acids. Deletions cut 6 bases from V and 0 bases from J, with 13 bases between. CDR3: CASSQTRDSTDTQYF. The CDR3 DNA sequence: TGTGCCAGCAGCCAGACTCGCGATAGCACAGATACGCAGTATTTT.

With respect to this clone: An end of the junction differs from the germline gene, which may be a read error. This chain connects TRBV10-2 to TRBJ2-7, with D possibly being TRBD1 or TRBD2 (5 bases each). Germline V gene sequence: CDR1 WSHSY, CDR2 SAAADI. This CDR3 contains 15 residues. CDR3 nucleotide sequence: TGCGCCAGCTGTGATCAGAACTACCGGGGCGACGAGCAGTACTTC. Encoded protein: CASCDQNYRGDEQYF.